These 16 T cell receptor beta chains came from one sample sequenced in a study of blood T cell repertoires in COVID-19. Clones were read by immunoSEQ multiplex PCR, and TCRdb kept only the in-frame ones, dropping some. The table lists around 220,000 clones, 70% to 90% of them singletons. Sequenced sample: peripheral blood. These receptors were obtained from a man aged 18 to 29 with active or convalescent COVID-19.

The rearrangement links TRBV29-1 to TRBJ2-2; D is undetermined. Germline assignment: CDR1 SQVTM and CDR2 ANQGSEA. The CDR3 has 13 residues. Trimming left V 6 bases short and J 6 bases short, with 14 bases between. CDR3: CSVLRDVAGELFF. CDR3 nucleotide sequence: TGCAGCGTCCTGAGAGATGTCGCCGGGGAGCTGTTTTTT.

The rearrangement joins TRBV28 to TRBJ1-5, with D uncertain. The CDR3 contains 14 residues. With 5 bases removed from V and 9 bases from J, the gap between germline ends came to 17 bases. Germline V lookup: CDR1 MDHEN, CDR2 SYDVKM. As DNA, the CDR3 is TGTGCCAGCAGTCCCCTCCCCCCAAGAGGGCCCCAGCATTTT. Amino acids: CASSPLPPRGPQHF.

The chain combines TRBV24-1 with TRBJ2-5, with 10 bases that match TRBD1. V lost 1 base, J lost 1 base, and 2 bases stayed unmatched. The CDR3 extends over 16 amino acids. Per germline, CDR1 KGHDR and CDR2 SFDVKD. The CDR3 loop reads CATSDLGTGAQETQYF. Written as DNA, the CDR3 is TGTGCCACCAGTGATTTAGGGACAGGGGCCCAAGAGACCCAGTACTTC.

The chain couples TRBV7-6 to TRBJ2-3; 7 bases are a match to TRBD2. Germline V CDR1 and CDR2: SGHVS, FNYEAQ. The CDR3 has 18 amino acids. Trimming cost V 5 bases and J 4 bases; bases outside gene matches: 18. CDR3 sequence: CASSPRRLSGRLADTQYF. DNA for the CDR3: TGTGCCAGCAGCCCTCGGCGCTTGTCCGGGAGGTTGGCAGATACGCAGTATTTT.

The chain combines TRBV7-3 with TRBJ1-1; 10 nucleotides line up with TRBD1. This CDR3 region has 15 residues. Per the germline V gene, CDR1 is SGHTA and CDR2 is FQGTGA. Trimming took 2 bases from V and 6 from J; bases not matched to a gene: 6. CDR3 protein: CASSLAGQGVAEAFF. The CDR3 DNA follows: TGTGCCAGCAGCTTAGCCGGACAGGGGGTTGCTGAAGCTTTCTTT.

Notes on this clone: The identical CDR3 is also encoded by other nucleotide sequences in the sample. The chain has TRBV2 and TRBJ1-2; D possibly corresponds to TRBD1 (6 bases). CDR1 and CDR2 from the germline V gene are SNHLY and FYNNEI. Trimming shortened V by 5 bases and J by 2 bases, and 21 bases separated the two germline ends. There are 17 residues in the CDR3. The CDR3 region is CASSLRPGGTPNYGYTF. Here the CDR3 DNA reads TGTGCCAGCAGTTTAAGGCCGGGGGGCACTCCAAACTATGGCTACACCTTC.

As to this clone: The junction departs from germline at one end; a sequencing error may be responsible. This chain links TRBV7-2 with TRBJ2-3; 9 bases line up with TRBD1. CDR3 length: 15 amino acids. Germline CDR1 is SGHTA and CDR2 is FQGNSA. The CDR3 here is CASSLAGQGSDTQYF. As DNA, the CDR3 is TGTGCCAGCAGCCTAGCCGGACAGGGGTCAGATACGCAGTATTTT.

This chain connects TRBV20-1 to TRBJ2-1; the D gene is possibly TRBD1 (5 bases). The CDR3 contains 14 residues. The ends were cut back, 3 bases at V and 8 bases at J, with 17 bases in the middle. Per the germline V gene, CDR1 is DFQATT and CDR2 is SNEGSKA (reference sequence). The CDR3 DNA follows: TGCAGTGCTAGTAGGGGTCTAGGTCGGGATGAGCAGTTCTTC. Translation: CSASRGLGRDEQFF.

The CDR3 spells CASTQIGDPVTQYF. CDR3 DNA sequence: TGTGCCAGCACCCAAATAGGGGATCCGGTTACGCAGTATTTT. The chain uses TRBV27 and TRBJ2-3; a weak D match, TRBD1 (5 bases). V shed 7 bases and J shed 8 bases, with 19 bases lying between them. Germline CDR1 MNHEY, CDR2 SMNVEV (reference sequence). The CDR3 loop spans 14 amino acids.

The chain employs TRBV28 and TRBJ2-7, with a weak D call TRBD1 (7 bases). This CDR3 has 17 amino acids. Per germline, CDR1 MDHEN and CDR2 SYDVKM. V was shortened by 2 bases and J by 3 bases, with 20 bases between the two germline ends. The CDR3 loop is CASSLMVPQGGNYEQYF. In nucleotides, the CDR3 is TGTGCCAGCAGTTTAATGGTTCCGCAGGGGGGAAACTACGAGCAGTACTTC.

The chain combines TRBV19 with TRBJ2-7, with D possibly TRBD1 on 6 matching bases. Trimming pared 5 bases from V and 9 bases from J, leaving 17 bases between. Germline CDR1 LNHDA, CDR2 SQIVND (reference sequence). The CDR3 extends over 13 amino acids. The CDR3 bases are TGTGCCAGTAGTCCTCGGGACATTATCCGGCAGTACTTC. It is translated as CASSPRDIIRQYF.

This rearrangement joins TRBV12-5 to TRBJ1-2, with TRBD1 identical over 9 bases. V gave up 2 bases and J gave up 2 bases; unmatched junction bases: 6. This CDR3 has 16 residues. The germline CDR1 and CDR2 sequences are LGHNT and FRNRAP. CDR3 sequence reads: CASGLTHGQGNYGYTF. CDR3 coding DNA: TGTGCTAGTGGTTTGACCCACGGACAGGGGAACTATGGCTACACCTTC.

The CDR3 sequence: CASSLGVQGGTEAFF. The CDR3 DNA is TGCGCCAGCAGCTTGGGTGTTCAGGGAGGGACTGAAGCTTTCTTT. V usage is TRBV5-1 and J usage is TRBJ1-1, with D possibly TRBD1 on 5 matching bases. V was shortened by 0 bases and J by 5 bases, with 14 bases between the two germline ends. The length of the CDR3 is 15 residues. Germline values: CDR1 SGHRS, CDR2 YFSETQ.

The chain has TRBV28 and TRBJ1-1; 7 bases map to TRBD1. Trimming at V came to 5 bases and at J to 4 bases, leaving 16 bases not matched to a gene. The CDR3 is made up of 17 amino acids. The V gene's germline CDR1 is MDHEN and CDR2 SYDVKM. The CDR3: CASSPPKRQGGGTEAFF. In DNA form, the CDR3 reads TGTGCCAGCAGTCCACCCAAACGACAGGGAGGTGGCACTGAAGCTTTCTTT.

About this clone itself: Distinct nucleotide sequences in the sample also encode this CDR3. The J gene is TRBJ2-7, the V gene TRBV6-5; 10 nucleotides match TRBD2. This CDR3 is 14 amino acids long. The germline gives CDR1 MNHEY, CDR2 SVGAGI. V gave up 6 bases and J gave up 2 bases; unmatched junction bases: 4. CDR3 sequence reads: CASSRTSGTYEQYF. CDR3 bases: TGTGCCAGCAGCCGGACTAGCGGAACCTACGAGCAGTACTTC.

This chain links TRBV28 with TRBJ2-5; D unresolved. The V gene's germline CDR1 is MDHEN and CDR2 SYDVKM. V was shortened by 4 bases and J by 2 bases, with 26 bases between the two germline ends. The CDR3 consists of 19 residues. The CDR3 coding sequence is TGTGCCAGCAGTTCCTACTCGACAAGATCGATGATCCCACAAGAGACCCAGTACTTC. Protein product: CASSSYSTRSMIPQETQYF.